The present entry profiles one T cell receptor beta chain with its context. Its antigen remains unidentified. Germline CDR1 DFQATT, CDR2 SNEGSKA (reference sequence). CDR3 length: 14 amino acids. The source of the sample is a study of monozygotic twins with inflammatory bowel disease. Researchers used template switching to add UMIs featuring a 6-nucleotide sample barcode. TCRdb re-analyzed the 5' RACE reads; it lists each CDR3 protein once, without DNA. The sample's table shows more than 95,000 distinct CDR3 sequences. Blood was drawn at 2.5 ml per donor. Regarding the study as a whole: Among the T cells, different subtypes could not be distinguished. Some repertoire variability may stem from patients' differing immunosuppressive treatments.

The clonotype originates from a human donor with ulcerative colitis or Crohn's disease, or a healthy co-twin of an affected twin (not recorded which). Sample: blood. The chain combines TRBV20-1 with TRBJ2-3; the TCRdb D gene call, TRBD2, has no DNA to confirm it. The CDR3 region is CSARRGGFTDTQYF.